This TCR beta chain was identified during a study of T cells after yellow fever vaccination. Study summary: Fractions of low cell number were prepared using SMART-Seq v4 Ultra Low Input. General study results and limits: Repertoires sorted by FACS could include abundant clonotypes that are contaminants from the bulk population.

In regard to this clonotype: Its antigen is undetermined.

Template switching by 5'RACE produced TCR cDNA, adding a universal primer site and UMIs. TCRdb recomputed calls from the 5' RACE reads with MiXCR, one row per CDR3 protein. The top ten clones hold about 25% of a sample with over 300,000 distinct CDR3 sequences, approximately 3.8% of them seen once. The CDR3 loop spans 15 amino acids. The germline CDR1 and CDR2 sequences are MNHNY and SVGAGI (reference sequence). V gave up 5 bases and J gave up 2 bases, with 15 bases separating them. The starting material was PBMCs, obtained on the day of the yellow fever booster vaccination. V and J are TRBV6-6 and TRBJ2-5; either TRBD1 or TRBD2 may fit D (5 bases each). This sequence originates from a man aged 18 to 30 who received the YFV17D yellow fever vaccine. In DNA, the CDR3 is TGTGCCAGCAGTACCGGGGTGGGGGTACAAGAGACCCAGTACTTC. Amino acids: CASSTGVGVQETQYF.